These T cell receptor beta chains were read from a single sample in a study of type 1 regulatory T cells. TCRdb used MiXCR to reprocess the reads, holding one entry per CDR3 protein. Among tens of thousands of distinct CDR3 sequences, under 25% were seen once, and the ten largest hold under 8.5%. Their target antigens are unknown. The specimen was cultured type 1 regulatory T (Tr1) cells, either the whole culture or a sorted fraction (not recorded which). Every receptor here comes from a human donor in good health. Both conserved end residues are part of each CDR3. D genes are given only for firm matches. Expanded clones get a size class; other rows say once, few or many, or leave the size out.

TRBD2 17 TRBJ2-3 NA TRBV4-2 CARSQELGLAGGYTQYF TGTGCCCGCAGCCAAGAGTTAGGGCTAGCGGGCGGCTATACGCAGTATTTT
NA 15 TRBJ2-5 NA TRBV20-1 CSASGQGGFQETQYF TGCAGTGCTAGCGGCCAGGGGGGCTTCCAAGAGACCCAGTACTTC
NA 11 TRBJ1-4 NA TRBV29-1 CSAGHNEKLFF TGCAGCGCGGGACACAATGAAAAACTGTTTTTT
NA 13 TRBJ2-1 NA TRBV5-1 CASSLTRGGEQFF TGCGCCAGCAGCTTAACTAGAGGAGGCGAGCAGTTCTTC
NA 11 TRBJ2-1 many TRBV5-4 CASNTADEQFF TGTGCCAGCAACACGGCTGATGAGCAGTTCTTC
TRBD1 13 TRBJ2-7 NA TRBV6-5 CASRRDRNYEQYF TGTGCCAGCCGCCGGGACAGGAACTACGAGCAGTACTTC
TRBD1 15 TRBJ2-5 NA TRBV7-6 CASSENRGDQETQYF TGTGCCAGCAGCGAAAACAGGGGAGACCAAGAGACCCAGTACTTC
TRBD1 15 TRBJ2-2 few TRBV12-3/TRBV12-4 CASSLGGAPTGELFF TGTGCCAGCAGTCTAGGGGGCGCCCCCACCGGGGAGCTGTTTTTT
NA 15 TRBJ1-3 few TRBV7-3 CASSLGGSSGNTIYF TGTGCCAGCAGCTTAGGGGGGAGCTCTGGAAACACCATATATTTT
NA 14 TRBJ2-5 many TRBV7-7 CASSLGASYETQYF TGTGCTAGCAGCCTTGGAGCGTCCTACGAGACCCAGTACTTC
TRBD1 12 TRBJ2-1 NA TRBV7-9 CASSLPDRVMFF TGTGCCAGCAGCCTCCCAGACAGGGTGATGTTCTTC
NA 11 TRBJ2-1 many TRBV20-1 CSATRNNEQFF TGCAGTGCTACTAGAAACAATGAGCAGTTCTTC
TRBD1 12 TRBJ2-5 NA TRBV7-2 CASSRDRGTQYF TGTGCCAGCAGCCGGGACAGGGGGACCCAGTACTTC
NA 14 TRBJ2-2 few TRBV18 CASSPGESTGELFF TGTGCCAGCTCACCGGGGGAGTCCACCGGGGAGCTGTTTTTT